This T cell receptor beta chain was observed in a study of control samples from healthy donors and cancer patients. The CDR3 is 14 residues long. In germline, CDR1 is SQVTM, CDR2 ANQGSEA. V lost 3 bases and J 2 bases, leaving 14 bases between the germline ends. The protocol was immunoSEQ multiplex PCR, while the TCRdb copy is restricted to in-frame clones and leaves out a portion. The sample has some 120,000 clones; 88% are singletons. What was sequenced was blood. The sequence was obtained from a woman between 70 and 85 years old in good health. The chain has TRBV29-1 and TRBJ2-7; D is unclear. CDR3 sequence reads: CSVEGVGKPYEQYF. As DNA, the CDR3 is TGCAGCGTTGAGGGTGTCGGCAAACCCTACGAGCAGTACTTC.